This entry lists 8 T cell receptor beta chains sequenced from one sample in a study of T cells in Graves' hyperthyroidism and ophthalmopathy (dated by TCRdb to the late 2010s). Library generation was performed with multiplex PCR. For sequencing, an Illumina HiSeq 2000 was employed. TCR beta CDR3 regions were amplified from RNA transcripts. The first round of RT-PCR for the TCR CDR3 was performed with the HTBI primer set and the Qiagen OneStep RT-PCR kit. TCRdb reprocessed the public reads (quality trimming at Q25 with fastp, clone calling with MiXCR) and kept in-frame beta chains. Rows with a matching CDR3 protein are joined into one entry that keeps the most common DNA and genes. The sample records approximately 400,000 distinct CDR3 sequences, more than 14% of which are singletons. Around a fifth of the sample lies in the top ten. Material: blood. These receptors were obtained from a woman between 25 and 40 years old with Graves' ophthalmopathy.

This clonotype was seen ten or more times. Germline and junction disagree at one end, which may indicate a read error. The genes are TRBV28 and TRBJ2-3, with D perhaps matching TRBD2 (5 bases). The CDR3 is 13 amino acids. Germline CDR1 and CDR2: MDHEN and SYDVKM. CDR3 sequence: CASSFEGTDTQYF. CDR3 in DNA: TGTGCCAGCAGTTTCGAGGGCACGGATACGCAGTATTTT.

This clonotype appeared many times. The J gene is TRBJ1-1, the V gene TRBV11-3; 7 bases line up with TRBD1. There are 14 residues in the CDR3. V was clipped by 8 bases and J by 0 bases; unmatched bases: 6. Looked up from germline, CDR1 is SGHNT and CDR2 is YENEEA. The CDR3 loop reads CASQMGQMNTEAFF. CDR3 coding DNA: TGTGCCAGCCAGATGGGACAGATGAACACTGAAGCTTTCTTT.

This clonotype was seen at least ten times. The chain carries TRBV7-8 and TRBJ1-6, with a tentative D call TRBD1 (5 bases). The CDR3 extends over 15 amino acids. V was clipped by 5 bases and J by 4 bases, with 12 bases between them. CDR1 and CDR2 (germline): SGHVS, FQNEAQ. CDR3 sequence (DNA): TGTGCCAGCAGCCCCGCGGACACTTATAATTCACCCCTCCACTTT. It yields the protein CASSPADTYNSPLHF.

At least ten counts were recorded for this clonotype. The V gene is TRBV28, the J gene TRBJ1-1; the D gene is possibly TRBD1 (6 bases). Trimming took 3 bases from V and 0 from J, leaving 11 bases between them. Germline V gene data show CDR1 as MDHEN and CDR2 as SYDVKM. This CDR3 has 15 amino acids. As DNA, the CDR3 is TGTGCCAGCAGTTTTCGGGGGGGCCTGAACACTGAAGCTTTCTTT. The encoded protein is CASSFRGGLNTEAFF.

The chain is built from TRBV6-1 and TRBJ2-6; D is uncertain. This CDR3 has 14 residues. With 5 bases removed from V and 0 bases from J, the gap between germline ends came to 5 bases. Germline CDR1 is MNHNS and CDR2 is SASEGT. The CDR3 here is CASSSLSGANVLTF. CDR3 coding DNA: TGTGCCAGCAGTTCTCTCTCTGGGGCCAACGTCCTGACTTTC.

This clonotype came up many times. The J gene is TRBJ2-1, the V gene TRBV5-1; 9 positions agree with TRBD2. Germline CDR1 SGHRS, CDR2 YFSETQ. V dropped 2 bases and J dropped 8; count of bases not matched to a gene: 5. The CDR3 runs 14 residues. The CDR3 nucleotides read TGCGCCAGCAGCTTAGCGGGGGGTTGGGATGAGCAGTTCTTC. Translated, it gives CASSLAGGWDEQFF.

This chain joins TRBV19 and TRBJ2-3; D gene uncertain. The CDR3 spans 14 residues. Trimming stripped 7 bases from V and 1 base from J, with 12 bases between. CDR1 LNHDA and CDR2 SQIVND come from the germline V gene (reference sequence). CDR3 bases: TGTGCCAGTATAGATACGAAACGCACAGATACGCAGTATTTT. This translates into CASIDTKRTDTQYF.

This clonotype was recorded many times. The J gene is TRBJ2-7, the V gene TRBV28, with D perhaps matching TRBD2 (5 bases). Germline V gene sequence: CDR1 MDHEN, CDR2 SYDVKM. V shed 5 bases and J shed 4 bases, with 9 bases lying between them. The CDR3 length is 12 residues. The CDR3 loop is CASSEGSYEQYF. CDR3 in DNA: TGTGCCAGCAGTGAGGGCAGTTACGAGCAGTACTTC. Combining the CDR3 with reference TRBV28 and TRBJ2-7 gives the whole variable domain DVKVTQSSRYLVKRTGEKVFLECVQDMDHENMFWYRQDPGLGLRLIYFSYDVKMKEKGDIPEGYSVSREKKERFSLILESASTNQTSMYLCASSEGSYEQYFGPGTRLTVT.